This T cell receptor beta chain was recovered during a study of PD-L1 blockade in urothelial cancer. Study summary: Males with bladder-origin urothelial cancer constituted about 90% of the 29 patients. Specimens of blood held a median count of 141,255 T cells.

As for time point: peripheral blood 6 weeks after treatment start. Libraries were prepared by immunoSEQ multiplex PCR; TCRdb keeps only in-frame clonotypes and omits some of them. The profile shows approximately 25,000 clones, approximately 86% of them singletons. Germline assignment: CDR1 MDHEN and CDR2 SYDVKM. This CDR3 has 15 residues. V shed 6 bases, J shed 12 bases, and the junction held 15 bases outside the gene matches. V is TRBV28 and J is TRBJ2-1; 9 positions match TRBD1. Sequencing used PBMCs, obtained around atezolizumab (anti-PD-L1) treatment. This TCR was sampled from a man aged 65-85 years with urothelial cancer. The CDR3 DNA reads TGTGCCAGCAGCACGGGGGACAGGGTTACCCGCGGGCAGTTCTTC. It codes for CASSTGDRVTRGQFF.